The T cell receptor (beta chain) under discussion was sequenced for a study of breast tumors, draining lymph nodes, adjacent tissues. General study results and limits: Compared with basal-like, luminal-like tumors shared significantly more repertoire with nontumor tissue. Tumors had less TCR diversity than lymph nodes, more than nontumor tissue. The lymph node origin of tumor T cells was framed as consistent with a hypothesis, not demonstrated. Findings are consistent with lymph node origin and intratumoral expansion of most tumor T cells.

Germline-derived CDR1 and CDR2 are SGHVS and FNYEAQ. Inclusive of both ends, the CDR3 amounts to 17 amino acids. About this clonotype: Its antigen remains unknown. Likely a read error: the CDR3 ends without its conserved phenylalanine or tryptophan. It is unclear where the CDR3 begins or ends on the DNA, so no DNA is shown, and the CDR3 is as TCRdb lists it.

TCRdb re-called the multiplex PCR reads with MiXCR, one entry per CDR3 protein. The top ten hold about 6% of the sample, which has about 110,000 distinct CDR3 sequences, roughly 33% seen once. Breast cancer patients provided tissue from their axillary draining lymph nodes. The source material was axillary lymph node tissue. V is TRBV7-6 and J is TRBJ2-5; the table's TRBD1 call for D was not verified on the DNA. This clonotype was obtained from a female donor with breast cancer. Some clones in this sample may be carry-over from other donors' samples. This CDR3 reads CASSLAKGGHYGYTFGS.